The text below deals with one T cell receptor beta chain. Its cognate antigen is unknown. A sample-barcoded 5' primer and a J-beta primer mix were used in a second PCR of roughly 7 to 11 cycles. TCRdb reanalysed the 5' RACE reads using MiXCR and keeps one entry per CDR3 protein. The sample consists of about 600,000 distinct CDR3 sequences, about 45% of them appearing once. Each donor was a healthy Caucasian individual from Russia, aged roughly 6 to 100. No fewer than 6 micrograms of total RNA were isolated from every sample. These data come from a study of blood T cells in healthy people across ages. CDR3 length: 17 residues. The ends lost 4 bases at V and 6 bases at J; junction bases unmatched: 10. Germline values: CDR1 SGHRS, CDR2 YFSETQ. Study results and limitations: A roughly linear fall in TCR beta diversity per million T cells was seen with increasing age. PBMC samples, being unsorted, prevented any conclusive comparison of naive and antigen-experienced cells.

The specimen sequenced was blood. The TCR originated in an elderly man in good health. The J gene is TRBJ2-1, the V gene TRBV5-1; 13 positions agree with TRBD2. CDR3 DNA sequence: TGCGCCAGCAGCATGTCACTAGCGGGAGGGTTAATCAATGAGCAGTTCTTC. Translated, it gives CASSMSLAGGLINEQFF.